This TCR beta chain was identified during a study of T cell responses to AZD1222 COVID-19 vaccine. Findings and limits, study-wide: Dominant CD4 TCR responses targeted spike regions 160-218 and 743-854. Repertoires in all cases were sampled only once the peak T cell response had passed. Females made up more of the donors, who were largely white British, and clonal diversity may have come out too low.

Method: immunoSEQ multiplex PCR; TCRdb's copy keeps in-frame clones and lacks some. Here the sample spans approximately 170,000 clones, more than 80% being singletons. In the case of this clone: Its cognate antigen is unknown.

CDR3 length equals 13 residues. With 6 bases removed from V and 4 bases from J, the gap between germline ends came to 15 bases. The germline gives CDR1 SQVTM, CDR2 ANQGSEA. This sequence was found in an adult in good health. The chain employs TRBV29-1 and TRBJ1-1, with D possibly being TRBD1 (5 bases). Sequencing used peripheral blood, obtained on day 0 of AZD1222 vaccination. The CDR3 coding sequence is TGCAGCGTGAGAACGACAGAGTTCACTGAAGCTTTCTTT. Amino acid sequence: CSVRTTEFTEAFF.